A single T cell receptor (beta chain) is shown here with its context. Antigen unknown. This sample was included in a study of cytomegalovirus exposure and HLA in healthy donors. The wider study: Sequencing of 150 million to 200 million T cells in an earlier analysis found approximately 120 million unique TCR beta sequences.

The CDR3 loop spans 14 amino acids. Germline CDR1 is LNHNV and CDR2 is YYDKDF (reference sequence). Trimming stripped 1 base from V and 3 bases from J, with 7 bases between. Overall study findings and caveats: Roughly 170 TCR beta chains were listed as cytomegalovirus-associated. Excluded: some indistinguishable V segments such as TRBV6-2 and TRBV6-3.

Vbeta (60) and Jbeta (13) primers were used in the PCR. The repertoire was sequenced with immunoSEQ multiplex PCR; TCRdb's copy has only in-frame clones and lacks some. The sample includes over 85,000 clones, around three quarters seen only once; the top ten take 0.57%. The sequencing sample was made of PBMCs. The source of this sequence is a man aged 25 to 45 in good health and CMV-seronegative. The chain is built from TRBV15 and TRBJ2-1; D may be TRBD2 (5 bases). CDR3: CATSRVGSYNEQFF. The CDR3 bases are TGTGCCACCAGCAGAGTGGGGAGCTACAATGAGCAGTTCTTC. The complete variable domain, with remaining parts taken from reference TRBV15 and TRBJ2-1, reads DAMVIQNPRYQVTQFGKPVTLSCSQTLNHNVMYWYQQKSSQAPKLLFHYYDKDFNNEADTPDNFQSRRPNTSFCFLDIRSPGLGDTAMYLCATSRVGSYNEQFFGPGTRLTVL.